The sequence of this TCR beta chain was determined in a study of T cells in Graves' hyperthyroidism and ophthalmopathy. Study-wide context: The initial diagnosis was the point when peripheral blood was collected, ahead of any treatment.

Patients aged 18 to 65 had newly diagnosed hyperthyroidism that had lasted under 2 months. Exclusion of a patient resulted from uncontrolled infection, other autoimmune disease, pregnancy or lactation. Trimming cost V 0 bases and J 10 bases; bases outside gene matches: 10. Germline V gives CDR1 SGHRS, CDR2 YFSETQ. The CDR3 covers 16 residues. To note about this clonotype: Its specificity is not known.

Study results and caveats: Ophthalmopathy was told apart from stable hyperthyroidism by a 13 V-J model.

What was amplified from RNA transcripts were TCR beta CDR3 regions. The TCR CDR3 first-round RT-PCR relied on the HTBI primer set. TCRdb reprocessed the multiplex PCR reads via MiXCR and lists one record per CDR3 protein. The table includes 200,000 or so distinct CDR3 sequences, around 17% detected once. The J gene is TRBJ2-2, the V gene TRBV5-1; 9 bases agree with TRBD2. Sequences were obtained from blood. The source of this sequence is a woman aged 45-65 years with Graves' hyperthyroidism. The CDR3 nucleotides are TGCGCCAGCAGCTTGGCCTTACCGACTAGCGGACAGGAGCTGTTTTTT. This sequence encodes CASSLALPTSGQELFF.